This is a list of T cell receptor beta chains from one sample in a study of T cells in Graves' hyperthyroidism and ophthalmopathy. TCRdb reprocessed the multiplex PCR reads via MiXCR and lists one record per CDR3 protein. The sample yields roughly 520,000 distinct CDR3 sequences, around a quarter seen once. Material: blood. These receptors were obtained from a woman aged 25 to 45 with Graves' ophthalmopathy. CDR3s include the opening cysteine and the closing phenylalanine or tryptophan. A D gene is named only where the DNA matches it firmly. Expanded clones are given a class, and other clones once, few, many or no size at all.

CASSAEAGQIKSGTEAFF	TGTGCCAGCTCGGCCGAAGCGGGACAGATAAAGAGCGGCACTGAAGCTTTCTTT	TRBJ1-1	few	TRBV18	TRBD1
CAADRGAYEQYF	TGTGCCGCAGACAGGGGGGCCTACGAGCAGTACTTC	TRBJ2-7	many	TRBV30	TRBD1
CASSARVYQPQHF	TGTGCCAGCAGTGCCAGGGTTTATCAGCCCCAGCATTTT	TRBJ1-5	.	TRBV6-1	.
CSARTSGGVLGEQYF	TGCAGTGCAAGGACTAGCGGGGGGGTTTTGGGCGAGCAGTACTTC	TRBJ2-7	many	TRBV20-1	TRBD2
CASSIFGAGAFYEQYF	TGTGCCAGTAGTATTTTCGGAGCGGGAGCCTTCTACGAGCAGTACTTC	TRBJ2-7	.	TRBV19	TRBD2
CAISESHTEAFF	TGTGCCATCAGTGAGTCGCACACTGAAGCTTTCTTT	TRBJ1-1	many	TRBV10-3	.
CASSLVRGEAFF	TGTGCCAGCAGCTTAGTCAGGGGTGAAGCTTTCTTT	TRBJ1-1	many	TRBV7-2	.
CASSYGGWANVLTF	TGTGCCAGCAGTTACGGGGGCTGGGCCAACGTCCTGACTTTC	TRBJ2-6	many	TRBV6-5	.
CASTLQGVEAFF	TGCGCCAGCACACTTCAGGGGGTTGAAGCTTTCTTT	TRBJ1-1	.	TRBV5-1	TRBD1
CASSHLGQGIGELFF	TGCGCCAGCAGCCACCTGGGACAGGGGATCGGGGAGCTGTTTTTT	TRBJ2-2	.	TRBV4-1	TRBD1
CSARGGVGGGNTEAFF	TGCAGTGCTAGAGGAGGCGTAGGTGGGGGAAACACTGAAGCTTTCTTT	TRBJ1-1	.	TRBV20-1	.
CASSPPAGIYGYTF	TGTGCCAGCAGCCCCCCGGCAGGAATATATGGCTACACCTTC	TRBJ1-2	once	TRBV9	.
CATSPSGRAGGETQYF	TGTGCCACCAGCCCTAGCGGGAGGGCCGGGGGAGAGACCCAGTACTTC	TRBJ2-5	few	TRBV24-1	TRBD2
CATSLLGGSNQPQHF	TGTGCCACTAGTTTATTGGGGGGTTCCAATCAGCCCCAGCATTTT	TRBJ1-5	.	TRBV27	.
CASSPMGGASYEQYF	TGTGCCAGCAGCCCTATGGGGGGGGCCTCCTACGAGCAGTACTTC	TRBJ2-7	.	TRBV12-3/TRBV12-4	.
CAWRARSGDFWETQYF	TGTGCCTGGAGGGCCAGGTCAGGGGATTTTTGGGAGACCCAGTACTTC	TRBJ2-5	many	TRBV30	.
CASSLQWTVYEHYF	TGTGCCAGCAGCTTACAATGGACAGTTTACGAGCATTACTTC	TRBJ2-7	.	TRBV11-1	.
CASQEYLTDTQYF	TGTGCCAGCCAAGAATATTTAACAGATACGCAGTATTTT	TRBJ2-3	.	TRBV11-2	.
CASSLTSGTRQYF	TGTGCCAGCAGTTTAACTAGCGGGACGCGGCAGTACTTC	TRBJ2-7	.	TRBV12-3/TRBV12-4	TRBD2
CASTPGMVASWTEAFF	TGTGCCAGCACACCCGGAATGGTCGCCAGCTGGACTGAAGCTTTCTTT	TRBJ1-1	few	TRBV2	.
CASSPLATHSYEQYF	TGTGCCAGCAGTCCTCTAGCGACCCACTCCTACGAGCAGTACTTC	TRBJ2-7	few	TRBV6-2/TRBV6-3	.
CASSFDTRAGANVLTF	TGTGCCAGCAGTTTTGATACCAGGGCTGGGGCCAACGTCCTGACTTTC	TRBJ2-6	many	TRBV12-3/TRBV12-4	.
CASRWAMNTEAFF	TGTGCCAGCCGGTGGGCTATGAACACTGAAGCTTTCTTT	TRBJ1-1	.	TRBV2	.
CASSPDGGFINQPQHF	TGCGCCAGCAGCCCAGACGGGGGGTTTATCAATCAGCCCCAGCATTTT	TRBJ1-5	large	TRBV4-1	.
CASSLLPGQGAEYEQYF	TGTGCCAGCAGTTTACTACCAGGACAGGGGGCTGAATACGAGCAGTACTTC	TRBJ2-7	many	TRBV28	TRBD1
CASSITPVPDGELFF	TGTGCCAGCAGCATAACTCCCGTCCCCGACGGGGAGCTGTTTTTT	TRBJ2-2	many	TRBV7-3	.
CASSLARATGETGELFF	TGTGCCAGCAGCTTAGCGCGTGCGACAGGGGAGACCGGGGAGCTGTTTTTT	TRBJ2-2	.	TRBV11-1	TRBD1
CASSQTSGGDEQYF	TGCGCCAGCAGCCAGACTAGCGGGGGGGACGAGCAGTACTTC	TRBJ2-7	many	TRBV5-1	TRBD2
CASSYYQLGVNYGYTF	TGTGCCAGCAGTTATTACCAGCTCGGAGTTAACTATGGCTACACCTTC	TRBJ1-2	.	TRBV6-2/TRBV6-3	.
CASSRASSDYSNQPQHF	TGTGCCAGCAGCCGTGCTTCTTCAGACTATAGCAATCAGCCCCAGCATTTT	TRBJ1-5	many	TRBV6-2/TRBV6-3	.
CASSHLRTVSGNTIYF	TGTGCCAGCAGCCATCTCCGGACAGTTTCCGGAAACACCATATATTTT	TRBJ1-3	few	TRBV3-1	.
CASNSIYGYTF	TGTGCCAGCAATAGTATCTATGGCTACACCTTC	TRBJ1-2	.	TRBV6-1	.
CASSPGPEVWNTEAFF	TGTGCCAGCAGCCCCGGGCCCGAGGTATGGAACACTGAAGCTTTCTTT	TRBJ1-1	.	TRBV6-2/TRBV6-3	.
CASNTGQGTYEQYF	TGCGCCAGTAACACGGGACAAGGGACCTACGAGCAGTACTTC	TRBJ2-7	many	TRBV5-1	.
CASSRTSGGVQETQYF	TGCGCCAGCAGCCGGACTAGCGGGGGGGTCCAAGAGACCCAGTACTTC	TRBJ2-5	.	TRBV5-1	TRBD2
CSSSRLSLSNTGKHYEQYF	TGCTCCAGCAGTCGACTAAGCCTTTCAAACACCGGAAAGCACTACGAGCAGTACTTC	TRBJ2-7	few	TRBV23-1	.
CASRTSGSSTYEQYF	TGTGCCAGTAGGACTAGCGGGTCCTCCACCTACGAGCAGTACTTC	TRBJ2-7	many	TRBV19	TRBD2
CAGSLQGAGANVLTF	TGTGCCGGCAGTTTACAGGGTGCTGGGGCCAACGTCCTGACTTTC	TRBJ2-6	.	TRBV12-3/TRBV12-4	.
CASSPAAVQETQYF	TGTGCCAGCTCACCAGCCGCGGTGCAAGAGACCCAGTACTTC	TRBJ2-5	.	TRBV18	.
CASSQAGLAEETQYF	TGCGCCAGCAGCCAAGCTGGACTAGCGGAAGAGACCCAGTACTTC	TRBJ2-5	many	TRBV4-1	TRBD2
CASSYSRQTSGNTIYF	TGTGCCAGCAGTTACTCAAGGCAGACCTCTGGAAACACCATATATTTT	TRBJ1-3	many	TRBV6-5	.
CASSLGAGPYEQYF	TGTGCCAGCAGCTTAGGGGCAGGGCCCTACGAGCAGTACTTC	TRBJ2-7	many	TRBV7-2	.
CASSGLEGTEAFF	TGTGCCAGCAGTGGACTGGAGGGGACTGAAGCTTTCTTT	TRBJ1-1	many	TRBV6-1	.
CASTGGTGRGVQPQHF	TGTGCCAGCACTGGGGGAACTGGCAGGGGGGTTCAGCCCCAGCATTTT	TRBJ1-5	.	TRBV2	TRBD1
CASSLEAVNTEAFF	TGCGCCAGCAGCTTGGAGGCGGTGAACACTGAAGCTTTCTTT	TRBJ1-1	few	TRBV5-1	.
CASSFTGGGYEQCF	TGTGCCAGCAGTTTCACAGGGGGCGGTTACGAGCAGTGCTTC	TRBJ2-7	.	TRBV12-3/TRBV12-4	TRBD1
CASRTYWPQHF	TGTGCCAGCCGTACCTATTGGCCCCAGCATTTT	TRBJ1-5	.	TRBV6-1	.
CSATGQGRSPLHF	TGCAGTGCTACCGGACAGGGACGCTCACCCCTCCACTTT	TRBJ1-6	.	TRBV20-1	TRBD1
CSVRTGSGTEAFF	TGCAGCGTCCGGACAGGGTCGGGCACTGAAGCTTTCTTT	TRBJ1-1	many	TRBV29-1	TRBD1
CASSYEVGTHYEQYF	TGTGCCAGCAGTTACGAGGTGGGCACCCACTACGAGCAGTACTTC	TRBJ2-7	few	TRBV6-5	.
CASSYSGKAGGWETQYF	TGTGCCAGCAGTTACTCAGGGAAGGCAGGGGGCTGGGAGACCCAGTACTTC	TRBJ2-5	many	TRBV6-2/TRBV6-3	TRBD1
CAIKGTGDTEAFF	TGTGCCATCAAAGGAACAGGGGACACTGAAGCTTTCTTT	TRBJ1-1	many	TRBV10-3	TRBD1
CASRGGFGSPLHF	TGTGCCAGCAGAGGGGGATTTGGTTCACCCCTCCACTTT	TRBJ1-6	.	TRBV6-2/TRBV6-3	.
CASSQVPHLNYGYTF	TGCGCCAGCAGCCAAGTCCCCCATCTTAACTATGGCTACACCTTC	TRBJ1-2	.	TRBV4-1	.
CASRLGLVIDEQYF	TGTGCCAGCCGTCTGGGACTAGTAATCGACGAGCAGTACTTC	TRBJ2-7	many	TRBV7-2	TRBD2